Following are 27 T cell receptor beta chains from one sample sequenced in a study of prognosis after radiotherapy for stage I lung cancer. Amplification of TCR beta CDR3 from genomic DNA used two-round multiplex PCR. Primers specific to each TRBV and TRBJ gene were used in first-round PCR. TCRdb itself ran the multiplex PCR reads through MiXCR, one entry per CDR3 protein. Here the sample spans about 15,000 distinct CDR3 sequences, about a sixth being singletons. Here the sequenced sample was PBMCs, taken before or after stereotactic body radiation therapy (not recorded which). These receptors all stem from a donor over 45 with non-small cell lung cancer.

At least ten counts were recorded for this clonotype. The chain links TRBV7-2 to TRBJ2-7; 7 positions match TRBD1. The CDR3 length is 14 residues. The V and J ends lost 2 bases and 2 bases, in that order; junction bases with no gene match: 3. Germline values: CDR1 SGHTA, CDR2 FQGNSA. CDR3 amino acids: CASSLMQGAYEQYF. In DNA form, the CDR3 reads TGTGCCAGCAGCTTAATGCAGGGGGCCTACGAGCAGTACTTC.

This clonotype was seen many times. The J gene is TRBJ1-2, the V gene TRBV4-2, with D possibly being TRBD1 (5 bases). Germline CDR1 LGHNA, CDR2 YNFKEQ. Trimming took off 4 bases at V and 5 bases at J, with 8 bases between the two ends. The CDR3 extends over 12 amino acids. In nucleotides, the CDR3 is TGTGCCAGCAGCCGTCGACAGTATGGCTACACCTTC. This gives the protein CASSRRQYGYTF.

This clonotype was observed at least ten times. The V gene is TRBV5-1, the J gene TRBJ2-3; D may be TRBD1 (5 bases). Germline V gene data show CDR1 as SGHRS and CDR2 as YFSETQ. The CDR3 is 14 residues long. The germline V and J ends were trimmed by 5 bases and 0 bases, with 10 bases remaining between them. The DNA for the CDR3 is TGCGCCAGCAGAAAGCAGGGCAGCACAGATACGCAGTATTTT. This sequence encodes CASRKQGSTDTQYF.

V and J are TRBV27 and TRBJ2-5; D is unclear. The V gene lost 2 bases and the J gene lost 1 base, with 14 bases spanning the gap. Germline V lookup: CDR1 MNHEY, CDR2 SMNVEV (reference sequence). The CDR3 has 16 amino acids. The CDR3: CASSLSVLAAQETQYF. CDR3 nucleotide sequence: TGTGCCAGCAGTTTAAGCGTGTTGGCAGCCCAAGAGACCCAGTACTTC.

This clonotype was seen ten or more times. V gene TRBV6-5 combines with J gene TRBJ2-5; TRBD2 aligns across 7 bases. V was clipped by 0 bases and J by 2 bases; unmatched bases: 9. Germline CDR1 MNHEY, CDR2 SVGAGI. The CDR3 extends over 17 amino acids. CDR3 DNA sequence: TGTGCCAGCAGTTACTCCTATCGGGGAGGGTCTCAAGAGACCCAGTACTTC. Translated: CASSYSYRGGSQETQYF.

This clonotype was counted at least ten times. The rearrangement links TRBV6-1 to TRBJ1-4; tentatively, D is TRBD1 (6 bases). Trimming took off 8 bases at V and 0 bases at J, with 10 bases between the two ends. This CDR3 has 14 residues. Per the germline V gene, CDR1 is MNHNS and CDR2 is SASEGT. CDR3 DNA sequence: TGTGCCAGCCGACAGGCTGCAACTAATGAAAAACTGTTTTTT. Translating it yields CASRQAATNEKLFF.

This clonotype was counted at least ten times. The J gene is TRBJ1-1, the V gene TRBV30; maybe TRBD1 (5 bases). The CDR3 loop spans 14 amino acids. Per the germline V gene, CDR1 is GTSNPN and CDR2 is SVGIG (reference sequence). V dropped 4 bases and J dropped 0 bases, with 12 bases sitting between them. The CDR3 sequence is CAWTLDTLNTEAFF. DNA of the CDR3: TGTGCCTGGACCCTGGACACCTTGAACACTGAAGCTTTCTTT. The whole variable domain, filled in from reference TRBV30 and TRBJ1-1, reads SQTIHQWPATLVQPVGSPLSLECTVEGTSNPNLYWYRQAAGRGLQLLFYSVGIGQISSEVPQNLSASRPQDRQFILSSKKLLLSDSGFYLCAWTLDTLNTEAFFGQGTRLTVV.

This clonotype was detected many times. V is TRBV6-1 and J is TRBJ2-7; D is possibly TRBD1 (5 bases). The CDR3 spans 12 residues. V gave up 11 bases and J gave up 0 bases, with 11 bases separating them. From germline, CDR1 is MNHNS and CDR2 SASEGT. CDR3 residues: CAGRGPSYEQYF. For the CDR3, the DNA is TGTGCCGGAAGGGGCCCCTCCTACGAGCAGTACTTC.

The rearrangement links TRBV7-9 to TRBJ2-2; maybe TRBD1 (6 bases). CDR1 is SEHNR and CDR2 is FQNEAQ in the germline V gene (reference sequence). Trimming left V 1 base short and J 6 bases short, with 9 bases between. CDR3 size: 14 residues. The CDR3 nucleotides are TGTGCCAGCAGCTTAGTTGGGGGCGCCGGGGAGCTGTTTTTT. It is translated as CASSLVGGAGELFF.

This clonotype ranks as medium-sized. The chain has TRBV6-5 and TRBJ2-1, with D perhaps matching TRBD2 (6 bases). The CDR3 runs 15 residues. V lost 0 bases, J lost 6 bases, and 12 bases lay in between. Germline V gene sequence: CDR1 MNHEY, CDR2 SVGAGI. This CDR3 is CASSYSVFGGNEQFF. The DNA of the CDR3 is TGTGCCAGCAGTTACTCAGTTTTCGGGGGCAATGAGCAGTTCTTC.

The rearrangement uses TRBV27 and TRBJ1-2; 10 bases agree with TRBD1. This CDR3 region has 15 residues. The germline V gene encodes CDR1 MNHEY and CDR2 SMNVEV (reference sequence). V lost 6 bases and J lost 3; bases outside the gene matches: 7. The CDR3 nucleotides are TGTGCCAGCAGGACACTCGGGACAGGGGACTATGGCTACACCTTC. Amino acid sequence: CASRTLGTGDYGYTF.

Many counts were recorded for this clonotype. The chain combines TRBV20-1 with TRBJ2-7; no definite D call. Trimming pared 2 bases from V and 3 bases from J, leaving 14 bases between. Germline loops: CDR1 DFQATT, CDR2 SNEGSKA (reference sequence). There are 14 residues in the CDR3. CDR3 sequence (DNA): TGCAGTGCTAGACTCCGGGCCGAGAACTACGAGCAGTACTTC. It yields the protein CSARLRAENYEQYF.

This clonotype was recorded at least ten times. The CDR3 nucleotides read TGTGCCAGCAGTGACCAAATCGGAAGCTCCTACGAGCAGTACTTC. Its protein is CASSDQIGSSYEQYF. This chain connects TRBV6-1 to TRBJ2-7, with D uncertain. This CDR3 contains 15 residues. The germline gives CDR1 MNHNS, CDR2 SASEGT. Trimming pared 3 bases from V and 0 bases from J, leaving 12 bases between.

This clonotype came up many times. The chain uses TRBV12-3 or TRBV12-4 and TRBJ2-7; tentatively, D is TRBD1 (6 bases). The CDR3 sequence is 12 residues long. The V and J ends lost 4 bases and 7 bases respectively, with 11 bases between them. The CDR3 is CASSYRTVEQYF. CDR3 DNA sequence: TGTGCCAGCAGTTACAGGACAGTTGAGCAGTACTTC.

This clonotype has a count of ten or more. The CDR3 loop reads CASSRDSLNQPQHF. The CDR3 coding sequence is TGTGCCAGTAGCCGGGACAGTCTCAATCAGCCCCAGCATTTT. The gene calls are TRBV19 and TRBJ1-5, with 7 nucleotides matching TRBD1. The CDR3 is 14 residues long. V was pared by 6 bases and J by 3 bases, with 5 bases of the junction left unmatched. From germline, CDR1 is LNHDA and CDR2 SQIVND (reference sequence).

Ten or more counts support this clonotype. The chain links TRBV6-1 to TRBJ1-2; 7 bases map to TRBD1. CDR1 is MNHNS and CDR2 is SASEGT in the germline V gene. Trimming cost V 6 bases and J 4 bases; bases outside gene matches: 5. The CDR3 has 13 residues. This CDR3 is CASSKRGLYGYTF. The CDR3 DNA reads as TGTGCCAGCAGCAAAAGGGGGCTCTATGGCTACACCTTC.

This clonotype was recorded many times. The V gene is TRBV3-1, the J gene TRBJ2-5, with unresolved D. The V and J ends lost 0 bases and 3 bases respectively, with 8 bases between them. The CDR3 sequence is 14 residues long. Germline assignment: CDR1 LGHDT and CDR2 YNNKEL (reference sequence). CDR3 residues: CASSQDGVEETQYF. Here the CDR3 DNA reads TGTGCCAGCAGCCAAGATGGGGTAGAAGAGACCCAGTACTTC.

By share, this clonotype counts as medium-sized. V and J are TRBV11-2 and TRBJ2-5, with 14 bases aligning to TRBD2. V shed 4 bases and J 5 bases; nucleotides not matched to a gene: 12. This CDR3 comprises 18 residues. From germline, CDR1 is SGHAT and CDR2 FQNNGV. The CDR3 here is CASSSRFRTSGGFETQYF. DNA of the CDR3: TGTGCCAGCAGCTCCAGATTCAGGACTAGCGGGGGGTTCGAGACCCAGTACTTC.

This clonotype came up many times. The chain has TRBV12-3 or TRBV12-4 and TRBJ1-4; possibly TRBD1 for D (6 bases). This CDR3 comprises 16 residues. Trimming left V 6 bases short and J 6 bases short, with 20 bases between. Here the CDR3 DNA reads TGTGCCAGCAGCCTGCATGGGGGGGCCATATATGAAAAACTGTTTTTT. Amino acids: CASSLHGGAIYEKLFF.

Ten or more counts support this clonotype. The rearrangement joins TRBV5-1 to TRBJ2-5; the D is unclear. The V gene's germline CDR1 is SGHRS and CDR2 YFSETQ. The CDR3 extends over 14 amino acids. Trimming took off 3 bases at V and 2 bases at J, with 11 bases between the two ends. As DNA, the CDR3 is TGCGCCAGCAGCTCGACGCCTCCTCAAGAGACCCAGTACTTC. Translating it yields CASSSTPPQETQYF.

This clonotype was counted ten times or more. The CDR3 does not close with the conserved phenylalanine or tryptophan, likely indicating a read error. The limits of the CDR3 on the DNA are not certain, so only TCRdb's listed CDR3 is given. The chain has TRBV7-6 and TRBJ1-6. The length of the CDR3 is 10 amino acids, counting both ends. Per germline, CDR1 SGHVS and CDR2 FNYEAQ. CDR3: CASSYFQALI.

This clonotype appeared many times. This chain uses TRBV5-1 with TRBJ2-3; D tentatively reads TRBD1 or TRBD2 (6 bases each). Germline lookup yields CDR1 SGHRS and CDR2 YFSETQ. The V gene lost 0 bases and the J gene lost 1 base, with 15 bases spanning the gap. There are 17 residues in the CDR3. CDR3 sequence reads: CASSLAPRGRRTDTQYF. CDR3 in DNA: TGCGCCAGCAGCTTGGCGCCCCGGGGGCGTCGCACAGATACGCAGTATTTT.

This clonotype was picked up a small number of times. A clone one base away is much larger, so this may be a read error. The chain employs TRBV24-1 and TRBJ2-5, with D perhaps being TRBD1 or TRBD2 (5 bases each). The CDR3 loop spans 11 amino acids. Germline values: CDR1 KGHDR, CDR2 SFDVKD. The chain's CDR3 is CATSEGETHYF. The CDR3 DNA follows: TGTGCCACCAGTGAAGGGGAGACCCATTACTTC.

A word on this clonotype: A much bigger clone sits one base away, suggesting this may be a read error. J is TRBJ2-1 and V is TRBV27; TRBD1 is a possible D gene (6 bases). CDR1 and CDR2 (germline): MNHEY, SMNVEV (reference sequence). This CDR3 has 13 amino acids. In nucleotides, the CDR3 is TGTGCCAGCAGCAGGGGTTCCTACAATGAGCAGTCCTTC. This translates into CASSRGSYNEQSF.

Ten or more counts support this clonotype. The chain carries TRBV6-1 and TRBJ2-1; 7 bases agree with TRBD2. Trimming removed 5 bases from V and 0 bases from J; junction bases left unmatched: 10. Germline loops: CDR1 MNHNS, CDR2 SASEGT. The CDR3 loop spans 17 amino acids. The CDR3 DNA is TGTGCCAGCAGTACCTATCTAGCGGCCCACTCCTACAATGAGCAGTTCTTC. It encodes CASSTYLAAHSYNEQFF.

Many counts were recorded for this clonotype. The V gene is TRBV5-5, the J gene TRBJ2-7, with 8 bases lining up with TRBD2. The CDR3 contains 17 residues. Germline loops: CDR1 SGHKS, CDR2 YYEKEE (reference sequence). J lost 3 bases, V lost 4 bases, and 15 bases had no gene match. Here the CDR3 DNA reads TGTGCCAGCAGCCTTGGTCGAGGTAGCGGGGACCTCTACGAGCAGTACTTC. Residues: CASSLGRGSGDLYEQYF.

This clonotype showed up many times. The genes are TRBV30 and TRBJ2-7, with D perhaps matching TRBD1 (6 bases). V was cut by 5 bases and J by 1 base, with 15 bases left in between. Germline V CDR1 and CDR2: GTSNPN, SVGIG (reference sequence). CDR3 length: 14 residues. CDR3 bases: TGTGCCTGGGGCGCCGGACAGAGATCCTACGAGCAGTACTTC. The encoded protein is CAWGAGQRSYEQYF.